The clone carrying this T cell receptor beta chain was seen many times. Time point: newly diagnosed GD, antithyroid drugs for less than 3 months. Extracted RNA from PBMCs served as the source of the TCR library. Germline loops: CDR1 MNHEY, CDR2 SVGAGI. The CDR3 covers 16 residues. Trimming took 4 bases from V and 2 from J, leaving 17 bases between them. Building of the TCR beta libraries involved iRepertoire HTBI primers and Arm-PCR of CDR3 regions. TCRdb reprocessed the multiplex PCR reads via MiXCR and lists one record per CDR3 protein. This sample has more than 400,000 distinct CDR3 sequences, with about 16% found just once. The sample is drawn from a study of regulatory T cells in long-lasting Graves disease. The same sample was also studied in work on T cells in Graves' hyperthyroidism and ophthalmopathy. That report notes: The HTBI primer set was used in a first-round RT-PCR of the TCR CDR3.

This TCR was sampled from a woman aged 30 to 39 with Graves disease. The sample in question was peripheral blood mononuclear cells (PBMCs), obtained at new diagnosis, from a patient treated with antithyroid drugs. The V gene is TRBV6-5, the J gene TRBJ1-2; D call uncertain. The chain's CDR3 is CASSSPGRHLNYGYTF. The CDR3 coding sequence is TGTGCCAGCAGTTCCCCGGGGAGACACTTAAACTATGGCTACACCTTC.